This T cell receptor (beta chain) originates from a study of T cells in Graves' hyperthyroidism and ophthalmopathy. This clonotype was counted ten times or more. Germline V lookup: CDR1 DFQATT, CDR2 SNEGSKA (reference sequence). This CDR3 has 16 residues. Unmatched junction bases numbered 9, after V lost 2 bases and J lost 3 bases. Regions amplified from RNA transcripts were the TCR beta CDR3 regions. The HTBI primer set drove a first-round RT-PCR of the TCR CDR3. TCRdb redid the calling of the multiplex PCR reads with MiXCR, one entry per CDR3 protein. Of about 350,000 distinct CDR3 sequences detected, roughly an eighth appear once; the ten largest clones hold 34%.

The origin of this receptor is a woman aged 35 to 49 with Graves' ophthalmopathy. Sequencing input: blood. This chain uses TRBV20-1 with TRBJ2-1; 8 bases fit TRBD2. The CDR3 sequence: CSARSRSGNHYNEQFF. CDR3 DNA: TGCAGTGCTAGATCTCGTAGCGGGAACCACTACAATGAGCAGTTCTTC.